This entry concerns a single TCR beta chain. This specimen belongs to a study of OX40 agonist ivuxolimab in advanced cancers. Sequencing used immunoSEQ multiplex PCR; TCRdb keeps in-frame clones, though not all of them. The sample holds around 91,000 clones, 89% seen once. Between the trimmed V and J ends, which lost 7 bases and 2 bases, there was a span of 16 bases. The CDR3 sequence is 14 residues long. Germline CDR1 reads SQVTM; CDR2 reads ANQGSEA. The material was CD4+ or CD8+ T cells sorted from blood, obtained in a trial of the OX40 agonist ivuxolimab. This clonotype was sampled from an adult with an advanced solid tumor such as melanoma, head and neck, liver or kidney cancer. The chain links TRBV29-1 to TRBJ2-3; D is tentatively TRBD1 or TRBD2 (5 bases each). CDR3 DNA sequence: TGCAGCGCTAATTTCGGGGCTTCCACAGATACGCAGTATTTT. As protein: CSANFGASTDTQYF.